A single sample is the source of the 17 T cell receptor beta chains below, sequenced in a study of blood T cell repertoires in COVID-19. Sequenced by immunoSEQ multiplex PCR; TCRdb stores in-frame clones only, minus some. The profile shows about 160,000 clones, around 80% of them singletons. The sequencing input was peripheral blood. These TCRs come from an elderly woman with acute or convalescent COVID-19.

This clone has only one observation. Other DNA variants within this sample encode the same CDR3. J is TRBJ2-3 and V is TRBV5-1; the match to TRBD2 covers 14 bases. Germline CDR1 SGHRS, CDR2 YFSETQ. V trimming: 4 bases; J trimming: 6 bases; junction bases outside the gene matches: 4. There are 15 residues in the CDR3. CDR3: CASSLGLAGVDTQYF. The CDR3 nucleotides are TGCGCCAGCAGCCTGGGACTAGCGGGAGTGGATACGCAGTATTTT. Looking up the rest from reference TRBV5-1 and TRBJ2-3 gives the full variable domain: KAGVTQTPRYLIKTRGQQVTLSCSPISGHRSVSWYQQTPGQGLQFLFEYFSETQRNKGNFPGRFSGRQFSNSRSEMNVSTLELGDSALYLCASSLGLAGVDTQYFGPGTRLTVL.

DNA for the CDR3: TGTGCCAGTGGACTAGCGGGACTTCCGAACACCGGGGAGCTGTTTTTT. As protein: CASGLAGLPNTGELFF. This chain links TRBV19 with TRBJ2-2; 12 bases match TRBD2. The CDR3 length is 16 residues. Germline loops: CDR1 LNHDA, CDR2 SQIVND (reference sequence). J gave up 0 bases and V 8 bases, and 4 bases lay outside the gene matches.

J is TRBJ1-5 and V is TRBV30; 10 bases fit TRBD1. Unmatched junction bases numbered 5, after V lost 5 bases and J lost 7 bases. Germline V lookup: CDR1 GTSNPN, CDR2 SVGIG (reference sequence). There are 13 residues in the CDR3. DNA of the CDR3: TGTGCCTGGTCCGGGACAGGGGTGCAGCCCCAGCATTTT. It codes for CAWSGTGVQPQHF. The full variable domain, in which reference TRBV30 and TRBJ1-5 provide the parts outside the CDR3, is SQTIHQWPATLVQPVGSPLSLECTVEGTSNPNLYWYRQAAGRGLQLLFYSVGIGQISSEVPQNLSASRPQDRQFILSSKKLLLSDSGFYLCAWSGTGVQPQHFGDGTRLSIL.

This chain joins TRBV28 and TRBJ2-7; tentatively, D is TRBD2 (7 bases). The CDR3 sequence is 16 residues long. Trimming stripped 6 bases from V and 4 bases from J, with 22 bases between. CDR1 and CDR2 from the germline V gene are MDHEN and SYDVKM. The CDR3 DNA sequence: TGTGCCAGCAGGGGACAAGATGGCGGGAGAATTTACGAGCAGTACTTC. Protein: CASRGQDGGRIYEQYF. The whole variable domain, filled in from reference TRBV28 and TRBJ2-7, reads DVKVTQSSRYLVKRTGEKVFLECVQDMDHENMFWYRQDPGLGLRLIYFSYDVKMKEKGDIPEGYSVSREKKERFSLILESASTNQTSMYLCASRGQDGGRIYEQYFGPGTRLTVT.

The chain uses TRBV4-1 and TRBJ1-4; 10 bases agree with TRBD1. The V gene's germline CDR1 is MGHRA and CDR2 YSYEKL. The CDR3 spans 16 residues. The V gene end was trimmed by 1 base and the J gene end by 7 bases; junction bases not matched to a gene: 6. DNA of the CDR3: TGCGCCAGCAGCCAAGCTAAGGGACAGGGGACTGAAAAACTGTTTTTT. Residues: CASSQAKGQGTEKLFF.

This clone was observed a few times. The chain carries TRBV4-3 and TRBJ1-2; 9 bases match TRBD1. This CDR3 spans 14 amino acids. The ends lost 4 bases at V and 8 bases at J; junction bases unmatched: 8. Germline CDR1 reads LGHNA; CDR2 reads YSLEER. The CDR3 sequence: CASSPIGTGLGYTF. The CDR3 DNA sequence: TGCGCCAGCAGCCCCATCGGGACAGGGCTCGGCTACACCTTC.

V gene TRBV7-9 combines with J gene TRBJ1-1; no reliable D call. This CDR3 has 13 residues. Deletions cut 3 bases from V and 3 bases from J, with 8 bases between. CDR1 and CDR2 from the germline V gene are SEHNR and FQNEAQ (reference sequence). CDR3 bases: TGTGCCAGCAGCTTTAGCGGAGACACTGAAGCTTTCTTT. Its translation: CASSFSGDTEAFF.

V is TRBV30 and J is TRBJ1-4; TRBD1 matches 7 bases. The trim removed 3 bases at V and 1 base at J, leaving 5 bases unmatched. CDR1 is GTSNPN and CDR2 is SVGIG in the germline V gene (reference sequence). The CDR3 spans 15 residues. CDR3 region: CAWSVNRGTNEKLFF. CDR3 nucleotide sequence: TGTGCCTGGAGCGTTAACAGGGGAACTAATGAAAAACTGTTTTTT.

This clone was seen only once. The chain recombines TRBV5-6 with TRBJ1-2; 12 nucleotides align to TRBD1. Trimming took 4 bases from V and 8 from J; bases not matched to a gene: 9. The length of the CDR3 is 15 residues. Germline values: CDR1 SGHDT, CDR2 YYEEEE. DNA of the CDR3: TGTGCCAGCAGCCGGATGGGACAGGGGGCGAGGGGCTACACCTTC. This encodes CASSRMGQGARGYTF.

This chain joins TRBV30 and TRBJ1-3, with TRBD1 matching over 7 bases. CDR3 length equals 13 residues. Trimming cost V 6 bases and J 4 bases; bases outside gene matches: 6. Germline-derived CDR1 and CDR2 are GTSNPN and SVGIG (reference sequence). The CDR3 sequence is CACTTGPGNTIYF. The CDR3, as DNA: TGTGCCTGTACGACAGGGCCCGGAAACACCATATATTTT.

The V gene is TRBV10-3, the J gene TRBJ2-5, with a weak D call TRBD2 (5 bases). Germline V lookup: CDR1 ENHRY, CDR2 SYGVKD. Trimming left V 4 bases short and J 5 bases short, with 11 bases between. This CDR3 spans 13 amino acids. The CDR3 here is CAISAGSQETQYF. The CDR3 coding sequence is TGTGCCATCAGTGCGGGGTCGCAGGAGACCCAGTACTTC.

The rearrangement uses TRBV5-4 and TRBJ1-2; 9 bases are shared with TRBD1. Germline CDR1 reads SGHNT; CDR2 reads YYREEE (reference sequence). The trim removed 4 bases at V and 5 bases at J, leaving 9 bases unmatched. This CDR3 region has 15 residues. CDR3 DNA sequence: TGTGCCAGCAGCGGGAGACAGGGGGTTTGGTATGGCTACACCTTC. This codes for CASSGRQGVWYGYTF. The full variable domain, its missing parts supplied by reference TRBV5-4 and TRBJ1-2, is ETGVTQSPTHLIKTRGQQVTLRCSSQSGHNTVSWYQQALGQGPQFIFQYYREEENGRGNFPPRFSGLQFPNYSSELNVNALELDDSALYLCASSGRQGVWYGYTFGSGTRLTVV.

Only one count was recorded for this clone. The J gene is TRBJ2-7, the V gene TRBV11-2; 9 nucleotides match TRBD2. V gave up 1 base and J gave up 2 bases; unmatched junction bases: 6. Per the germline V gene, CDR1 is SGHAT and CDR2 is FQNNGV. The CDR3 is 16 residues long. The DNA for the CDR3 is TGTGCCAGCAGCTTAGCCGGGACTAGCATAACCTACGAGCAGTACTTC. Its translation: CASSLAGTSITYEQYF.

The CDR3, as DNA: TGTGCCAGCAGTGAGGTTTATGCCGGAAACACCATATATTTT. Translation gives CASSEVYAGNTIYF. This chain connects TRBV28 to TRBJ1-3; D uncertain. Germline CDR1 MDHEN, CDR2 SYDVKM. V lost 5 bases and J lost 4, with 12 bases in between. CDR3 length: 14 residues.

V gene TRBV2 combines with J gene TRBJ2-3; the D gene is possibly TRBD1 (5 bases). In germline, CDR1 is SNHLY, CDR2 FYNNEI. Between the trimmed V and J ends, which lost 3 bases and 14 bases, there was a span of 15 bases. The CDR3 has 12 residues. CDR3: CASSDPQGKPYF. CDR3 bases: TGTGCCAGCAGTGATCCCCAGGGAAAACCGTATTTT.

This sequence joins TRBV7-2 and TRBJ1-2, with D possibly matching TRBD1 (6 bases). Germline V gene sequence: CDR1 SGHTA, CDR2 FQGNSA. The CDR3 has 13 residues. The V end was cut by 6 bases, the J end by 3 bases, with 11 bases between. CDR3: CASSTGTHYGYTF. In DNA, the CDR3 is TGTGCCAGCAGTACCGGGACACACTATGGCTACACCTTC. Drawing the rest from reference TRBV7-2 and TRBJ1-2, the complete variable domain is GAGVSQSPSNKVTEKGKDVELRCDPISGHTALYWYRQSLGQGLEFLIYFQGNSAPDKSGLPSDRFSAERTGGSVSTLTIQRTQQEDSAVYLCASSTGTHYGYTFGSGTRLTVV.

This clone was observed once. This chain uses TRBV30 with TRBJ2-7; TRBD1 is a possible D gene (6 bases). Germline assignment: CDR1 GTSNPN and CDR2 SVGIG (reference sequence). The CDR3 spans 14 residues. The V gene lost 2 bases and the J gene lost 9 bases, with 20 bases spanning the gap. DNA for the CDR3: TGTGCCTGGAGTTCTGGACAGTCGAATCGAGGGCAGTACTTC. Translated, it gives CAWSSGQSNRGQYF.